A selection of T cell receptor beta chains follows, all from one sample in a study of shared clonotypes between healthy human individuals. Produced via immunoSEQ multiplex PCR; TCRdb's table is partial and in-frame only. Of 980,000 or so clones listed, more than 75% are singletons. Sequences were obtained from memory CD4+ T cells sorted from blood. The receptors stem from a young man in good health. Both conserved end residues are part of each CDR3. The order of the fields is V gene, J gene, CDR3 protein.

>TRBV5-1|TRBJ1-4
CASSLASGLGEKLFF
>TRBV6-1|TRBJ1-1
CASSGRDKKHPNTEAFF
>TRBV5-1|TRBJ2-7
CASSLGTGTGSYEQYF
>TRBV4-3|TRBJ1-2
CASSQEGPFTGSSNYGYTF
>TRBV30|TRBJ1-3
CAWSVQGGSNTIYF
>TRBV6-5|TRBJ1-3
CASRTASGNTIYF
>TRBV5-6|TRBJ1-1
CASSLGLGNTEAFF
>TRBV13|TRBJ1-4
CASSLRIGGPNEKLFF
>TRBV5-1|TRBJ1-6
CASRAGQGNSPLHF
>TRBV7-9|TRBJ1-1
CASSLASSNTEAFF
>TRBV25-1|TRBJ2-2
CASSAWRGRTGELFF
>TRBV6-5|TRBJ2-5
CASSSGASWETQYF
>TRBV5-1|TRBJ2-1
CASSLASGGADEQFF
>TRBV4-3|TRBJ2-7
CASSQAPGGASYEQYF
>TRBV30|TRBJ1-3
CAWSVGTVAGNTIYF
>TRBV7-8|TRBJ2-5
CASSFGTGDQETQYF
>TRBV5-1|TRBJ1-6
CASSLDGWAEDSPLHF
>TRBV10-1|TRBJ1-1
CASPHYPRVAFF
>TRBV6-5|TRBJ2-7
CASSPPDRPYEQYF
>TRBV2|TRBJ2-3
CASSVESGGVTDTQYF
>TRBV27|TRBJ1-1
CASSLERRNTEAFF
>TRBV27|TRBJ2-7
CASSLSGLAGAYEQYF
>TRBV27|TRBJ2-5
CASRGPGTSAGEAQYF
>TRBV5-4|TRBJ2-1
CASSLADGGRYNEQFF
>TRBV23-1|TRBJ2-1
CASSQSWREQPEQFF
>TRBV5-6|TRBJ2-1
CASSLYNRVNEQFF
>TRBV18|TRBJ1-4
CASSPNNEKLFF
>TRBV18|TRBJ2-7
CASSPPSSPQNQYF
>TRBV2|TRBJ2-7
CASSVGRDAYEQYF
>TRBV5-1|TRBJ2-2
CASSLGTALTGELFF
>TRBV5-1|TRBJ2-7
CASSLRGETSYHEQYF
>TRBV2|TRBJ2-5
CASRGQEGPTGQYF
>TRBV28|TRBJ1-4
CASSGGQSRGTNEKLFF
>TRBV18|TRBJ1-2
CASSPPGSQNYGYTF
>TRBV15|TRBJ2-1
CATSRDSTSPDNEQFF
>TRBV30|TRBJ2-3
CAWSVAWADTQYF
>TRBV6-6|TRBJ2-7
CASSGTGRDEQYF
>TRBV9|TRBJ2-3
CASQRGTVSTDTQYF
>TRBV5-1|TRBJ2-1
CASSSQLAPNEQFF
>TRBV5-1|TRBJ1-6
CASSPSGANSPLHF
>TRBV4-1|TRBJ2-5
CATQGAQETQYF
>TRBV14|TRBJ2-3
CASSLAGTPTDTQYF
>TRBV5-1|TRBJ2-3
CASSLMGRGTDTQYF
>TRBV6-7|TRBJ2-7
CASRENSGRTGEQYF
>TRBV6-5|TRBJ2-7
CASSSSYSYEQYF
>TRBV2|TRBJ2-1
CASRNYNEQFF
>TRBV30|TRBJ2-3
CAWSPGLAGSWDTQYF
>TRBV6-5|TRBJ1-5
CASSMDRVYQPQHF
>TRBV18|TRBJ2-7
CASSPRHPYEQYF
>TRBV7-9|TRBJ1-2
CASSLAPGGGYTF
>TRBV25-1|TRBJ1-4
CASSKTGPRATNEKLFF